These 5 T cell receptor beta chains were sequenced from one sample in a study of blood T cell repertoires in COVID-19. Generated by immunoSEQ multiplex PCR, the TCRdb table keeps only in-frame clones and is missing some. The table has roughly 230,000 clones, 84% seen once. The specimen was peripheral blood. The source is a man between 45 and 60 years old with acute or convalescent COVID-19.

The J gene is TRBJ2-7, the V gene TRBV15; possible D gene TRBD2, 5 bases. CDR3 length equals 14 residues. The V and J ends lost 1 base and 2 bases respectively, with 9 bases between them. Germline V CDR1 and CDR2: LNHNV, YYDKDF (reference sequence). CDR3: CATSRGGGAYEQYF. The DNA for the CDR3 is TGTGCCACCAGCAGAGGTGGAGGAGCCTACGAGCAGTACTTC.

The genes are TRBV6-1 and TRBJ2-7, with D maybe TRBD1 (6 bases). The CDR3 has 15 residues. CDR1 MNHNS and CDR2 SASEGT come from the germline V gene. With 11 bases removed from V and 2 bases from J, the gap between germline ends came to 22 bases. The CDR3, as DNA: TGTGCCCTGGGGGCCGACGGAGAAGCCCCCTACGAGCAGTACTTC. The encoded protein is CALGADGEAPYEQYF.

This clone has a handful of counts. The chain has TRBV7-9 and TRBJ2-7, with 13 bases identical to TRBD2. V trimming: 5 bases; J trimming: 2 bases; junction bases outside the gene matches: 3. The CDR3 runs to 15 residues. Germline CDR1 and CDR2: SEHNR and FQNEAQ (reference sequence). The CDR3 is CASSPTSGRPYEQYF. The CDR3 DNA reads as TGTGCCAGCAGCCCGACTAGCGGGAGGCCCTACGAGCAGTACTTC. The variable domain in full, completed from reference TRBV7-9 and TRBJ2-7, reads DTGVSQNPRHKITKRGQNVTFRCDPISEHNRLYWYRQTLGQGPEFLTYFQNEAQLEKSRLLSDRFSAERPKGSFSTLEIQRTEQGDSAMYLCASSPTSGRPYEQYFGPGTRLTVT.

V and J are TRBV6-5 and TRBJ1-4; maybe TRBD1 (5 bases). This CDR3 is 14 amino acids long. Trimming stripped 10 bases from V and 3 bases from J, with 15 bases between. Germline assignment: CDR1 MNHEY and CDR2 SVGAGI. Here the CDR3 DNA reads TGTGCCACGAGCCCCAGGGCGGCTAATGAAAAACTGTTTTTT. It specifies CATSPRAANEKLFF.

The V and J genes are TRBV18 and TRBJ1-6; no firm D call. The CDR3 has 17 amino acids. CDR1 KGHSH and CDR2 LQKENI come from the germline V gene. V was trimmed by 2 bases and J by 10 bases, leaving 21 bases between them. CDR3 sequence reads: CASSPRTPGDGGSPLHF. The CDR3 nucleotides are TGTGCCAGCTCACCAAGGACCCCGGGAGATGGTGGATCACCCCTCCACTTT. Variable domain in full (rest from reference TRBV18 and TRBJ1-6): NAGVMQNPRHLVRRRGQEARLRCSPMKGHSHVYWYRQLPEEGLKFMVYLQKENIIDESGMPKERFSAEFPKEGPSILRIQQVVRGDSAAYFCASSPRTPGDGGSPLHFGNGTRLTVT.